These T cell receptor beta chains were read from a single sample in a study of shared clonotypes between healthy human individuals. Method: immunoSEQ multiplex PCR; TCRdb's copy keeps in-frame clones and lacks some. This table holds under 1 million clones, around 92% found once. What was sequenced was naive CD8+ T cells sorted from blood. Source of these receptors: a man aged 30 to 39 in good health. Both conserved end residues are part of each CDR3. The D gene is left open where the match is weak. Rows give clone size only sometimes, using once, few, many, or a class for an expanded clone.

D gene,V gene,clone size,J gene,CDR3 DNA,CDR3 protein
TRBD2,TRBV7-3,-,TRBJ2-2,TGTGCCAGCAGCCACGATCCGGGGGGAACCGGGGAGCTGTTTTTT,CASSHDPGGTGELFF
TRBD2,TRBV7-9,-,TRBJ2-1,TGTGCCAGCAGCACCACTAGCGGGAGGGTCTACAATGAGCAGTTCTTC,CASSTTSGRVYNEQFF
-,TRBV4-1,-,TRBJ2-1,TGCGCCAGCAGCCAAGGGGAGTATGAGCAGTTCTTC,CASSQGEYEQFF
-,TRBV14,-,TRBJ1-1,TGTGCCGGCAGCCAAGGGAACACTGAAGCTTTCTTT,CAGSQGNTEAFF
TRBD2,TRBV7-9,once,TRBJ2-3,TGTGCCAGCAGCTTTATAGCGGGGGGTCTCGATACGCAGTATTTT,CASSFIAGGLDTQYF
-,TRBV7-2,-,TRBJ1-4,TGTGCCAGCAGCCCCGGACCGGCCCCGACGGAAAATGAAAAACTGTTTTTT,CASSPGPAPTENEKLFF
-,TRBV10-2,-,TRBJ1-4,TGCGCCAGCAGTGAGTTCCTTTTGGAGTCAACTAATGAAAAACTGTTTTTT,CASSEFLLESTNEKLFF
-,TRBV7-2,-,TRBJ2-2,TGTGCCAGCAGCTCTTGGAGCACCGGGGAGCTGTTTTTT,CASSSWSTGELFF
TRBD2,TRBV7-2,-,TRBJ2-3,TGTGCCAGCAGCTCTATAGCGGGAGTAGCAGATACGCAGTATTTT,CASSSIAGVADTQYF
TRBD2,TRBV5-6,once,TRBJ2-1,TGTGCCAGCAGCTTGTATCGGGGAGGCGGGGGGACCTACAATGAGCAGTTCTTC,CASSLYRGGGGTYNEQFF
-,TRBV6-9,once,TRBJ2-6,TGTGCCAGCAGTGCTTTTAGCTTACGACAAAGTCGGGCCAACGTCCTGACTTTC,CASSAFSLRQSRANVLTF
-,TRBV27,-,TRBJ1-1,TGTGCCAGCAGCACCGAACACCGGGGCACTGAAGCTTTCTTT,CASSTEHRGTEAFF
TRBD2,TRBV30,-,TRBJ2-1,TGTGCCTGGAGTGTTGGGACTAACTACAATGAGCAGTTCTTC,CAWSVGTNYNEQFF
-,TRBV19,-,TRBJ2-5,TGTGCCAGTAGTATCGCCCAAACAGGATACCAAGAGACCCAGTACTTC,CASSIAQTGYQETQYF
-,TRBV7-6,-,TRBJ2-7,TGTGCCAGCAGCCCGCCTTCGGGGGAGCAGTACTTC,CASSPPSGEQYF
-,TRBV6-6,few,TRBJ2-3,TGTGCCAGCAGTTACTCGACCACAGATACGCAGTATTTT,CASSYSTTDTQYF
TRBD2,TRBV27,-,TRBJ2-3,TGTGCCAGCACCAGCGGGGTCACAGATACGCAGTATTTT,CASTSGVTDTQYF
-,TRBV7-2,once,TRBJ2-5,TGTGCCAGCAGCTTACAGACTCAAGAGACCCAGTACTTC,CASSLQTQETQYF
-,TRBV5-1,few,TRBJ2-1,TGCGCCAGCAGCTTGGAGGGTGGGCGGACTGAGCAGTTCTTC,CASSLEGGRTEQFF
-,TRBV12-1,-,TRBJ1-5,TGTGCCAGCAGCTTAGACAGGGGGAGGCCCCCGTCGTTAAATCAGCCCCAGCATTTT,CASSLDRGRPPSLNQPQHF
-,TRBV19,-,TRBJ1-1,TGTGCCAGTAGTAACAGAATGAACACTGAAGCTTTCTTT,CASSNRMNTEAFF
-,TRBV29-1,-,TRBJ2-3,TGCAGCGTTGAAGGACAGCGGCGTACAGATACGCAGTATTTT,CSVEGQRRTDTQYF
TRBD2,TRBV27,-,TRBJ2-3,TGTGCCAGCAGCCTAGCGGGGATTACAGATACGCAGTATTTT,CASSLAGITDTQYF
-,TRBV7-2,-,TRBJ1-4,TGTGCCAGCAGCCAGAGACAGGTCGAAACTAATGAAAAACTGTTTTTT,CASSQRQVETNEKLFF
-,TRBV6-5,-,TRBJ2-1,TGTGCCACACAACTAGCGCCGAAGGGGGTTGAGCAGTTCTTC,CATQLAPKGVEQFF
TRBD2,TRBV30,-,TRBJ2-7,TGTGCCTTTCCGGGACTAGCGTATCTGGGGTCCTACGAGCAGTACTTC,CAFPGLAYLGSYEQYF
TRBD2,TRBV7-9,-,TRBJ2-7,TGTGCCAGCAGCCCAGCTAGCGGGGTGAGCTCCTACGAGCAGTACTTC,CASSPASGVSSYEQYF
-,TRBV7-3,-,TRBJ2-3,TGTGCCAGCAGCTCCTTGCCCCGAGATACGCAGTATTTT,CASSSLPRDTQYF
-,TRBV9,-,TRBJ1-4,TGTGCCAGCAGCACCCAGAGGGGCGAACCTGCAACTAATGAAAAACTGTTTTTT,CASSTQRGEPATNEKLFF
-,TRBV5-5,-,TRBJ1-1,TGTGCCAGCAGCTTGTGGAGAGGCACTGAAGCTTTCTTT,CASSLWRGTEAFF
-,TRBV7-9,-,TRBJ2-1,TGTGCCAGCAGCCCTGACTACAATGAGCAGTTCTTC,CASSPDYNEQFF
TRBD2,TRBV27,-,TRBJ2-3,TGTGCCAGCAAAGGCGGGAGGAGGTTCGGCACAGATACGCAGTATTTT,CASKGGRRFGTDTQYF
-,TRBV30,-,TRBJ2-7,TGTGCCTGGAGCGCCCAGGGGCGCGAGCAGTACTTC,CAWSAQGREQYF
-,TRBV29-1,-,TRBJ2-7,TGCAGCGTTGCGGCTAGTCGGTACGAGCAGTACTTC,CSVAASRYEQYF
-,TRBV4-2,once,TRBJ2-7,TGTGCCAGCAGCCAAGAGTTTGGGACTTTATCCTACGAGCAGTACTTC,CASSQEFGTLSYEQYF
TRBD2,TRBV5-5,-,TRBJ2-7,TGTGCCAGCAGCCCCGGGACCGGGAGGTACGAGCAGTACTTC,CASSPGTGRYEQYF
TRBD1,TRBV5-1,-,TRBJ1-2,TGCGCCAGCAGGGAGACAGGGGGCGCGGATAGCTACACCTTC,CASRETGGADSYTF
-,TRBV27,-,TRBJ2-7,TGTGCCAGCAGTTTCGGGACTCCCGCAGCCTCCTACGAGCAGTACTTC,CASSFGTPAASYEQYF
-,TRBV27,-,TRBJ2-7,TGTGCCAGCAGTTTTCTCGCAAACTACGAGCAGTACTTC,CASSFLANYEQYF
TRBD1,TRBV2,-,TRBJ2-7,TGTGCCAGCAGTGGGTGGGACAGAACAACGGACGAGCAGTACTTC,CASSGWDRTTDEQYF
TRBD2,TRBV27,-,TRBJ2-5,TGTGCCAGCAGGGGGACTAGCGGGAAAACCCAAGAGACCCAGTACTTC,CASRGTSGKTQETQYF
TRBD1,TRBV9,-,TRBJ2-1,TGTGCCAGCAGCGAGGGGACAGGGAATGAGCAGTTCTTC,CASSEGTGNEQFF
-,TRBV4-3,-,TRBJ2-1,TGCGCCAGCAGCCAAGGGTCGGTTAGTGAGCAGTTCTTC,CASSQGSVSEQFF
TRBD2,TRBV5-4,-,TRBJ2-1,TGTGCCAGCAGCTTCTTAAGCGGGATCCTCAATGAGCAGTTCTTC,CASSFLSGILNEQFF
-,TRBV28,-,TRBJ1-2,TGTGCCAGCTCTGAGGGCTATGGCTACACCTTC,CASSEGYGYTF